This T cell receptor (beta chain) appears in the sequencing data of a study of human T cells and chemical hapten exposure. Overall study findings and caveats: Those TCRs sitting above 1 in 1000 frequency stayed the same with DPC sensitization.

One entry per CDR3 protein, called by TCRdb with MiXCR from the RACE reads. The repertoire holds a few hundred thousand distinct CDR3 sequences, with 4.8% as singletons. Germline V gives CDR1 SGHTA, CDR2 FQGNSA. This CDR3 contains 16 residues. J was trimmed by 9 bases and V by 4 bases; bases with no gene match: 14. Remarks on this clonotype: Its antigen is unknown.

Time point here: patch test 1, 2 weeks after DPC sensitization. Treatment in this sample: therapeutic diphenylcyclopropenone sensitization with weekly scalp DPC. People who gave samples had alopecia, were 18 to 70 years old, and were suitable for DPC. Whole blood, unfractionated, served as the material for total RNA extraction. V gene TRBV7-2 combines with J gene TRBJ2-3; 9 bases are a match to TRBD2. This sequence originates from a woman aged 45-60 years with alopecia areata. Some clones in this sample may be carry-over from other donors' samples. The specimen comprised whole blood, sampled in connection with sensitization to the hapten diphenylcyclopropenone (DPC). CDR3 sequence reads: CASSSPSGKHKVTQYF. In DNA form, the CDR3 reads TGTGCCAGCAGCTCGCCTAGCGGGAAGCACAAGGTCACGCAGTATTTT. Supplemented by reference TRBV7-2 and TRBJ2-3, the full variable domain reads GAGVSQSPSNKVTEKGKDVELRCDPISGHTALYWYRQSLGQGLEFLIYFQGNSAPDKSGLPSDRFSAERTGGSVSTLTIQRTQQEDSAVYLCASSSPSGKHKVTQYFGPGTRLTVL.